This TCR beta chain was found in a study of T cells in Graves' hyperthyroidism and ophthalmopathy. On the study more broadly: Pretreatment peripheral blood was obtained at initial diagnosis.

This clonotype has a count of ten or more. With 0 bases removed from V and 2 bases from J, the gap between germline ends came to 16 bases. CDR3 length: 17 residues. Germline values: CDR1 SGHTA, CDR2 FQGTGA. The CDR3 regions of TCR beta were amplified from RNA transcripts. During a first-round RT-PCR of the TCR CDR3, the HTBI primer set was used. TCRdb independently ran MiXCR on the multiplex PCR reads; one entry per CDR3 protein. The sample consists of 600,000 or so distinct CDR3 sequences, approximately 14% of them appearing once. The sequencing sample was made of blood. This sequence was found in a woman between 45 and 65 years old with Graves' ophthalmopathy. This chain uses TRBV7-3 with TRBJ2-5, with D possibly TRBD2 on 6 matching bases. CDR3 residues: CASSLTPLTSRQETQYF. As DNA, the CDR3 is TGTGCCAGCAGCTTAACCCCCCTAACTAGCAGACAAGAGACCCAGTACTTC.